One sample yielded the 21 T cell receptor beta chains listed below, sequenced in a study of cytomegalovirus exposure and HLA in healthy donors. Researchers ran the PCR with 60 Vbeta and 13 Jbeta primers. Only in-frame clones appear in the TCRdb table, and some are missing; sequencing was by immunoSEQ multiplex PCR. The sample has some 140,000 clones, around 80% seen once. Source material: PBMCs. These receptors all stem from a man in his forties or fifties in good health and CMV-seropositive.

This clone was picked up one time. In DNA form, the CDR3 reads TGTGCCAGAAGCTGGGGGACTAGCGGGACGCCCTCCTACGAGCAGTACTTC. Translation: CARSWGTSGTPSYEQYF. The rearrangement joins TRBV7-5 to TRBJ2-7; the table assigns TRBD2, which was not confirmed against the DNA. TRBV7-5 is flagged as a pseudogene. The CDR3 extends over 17 amino acids.

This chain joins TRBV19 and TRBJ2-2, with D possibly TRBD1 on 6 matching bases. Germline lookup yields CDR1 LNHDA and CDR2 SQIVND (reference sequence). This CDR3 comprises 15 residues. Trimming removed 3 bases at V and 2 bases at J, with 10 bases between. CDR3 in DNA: TGTGCCAGTAGTATTGGGACATTTAACACCGGGGAGCTGTTTTTT. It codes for CASSIGTFNTGELFF.

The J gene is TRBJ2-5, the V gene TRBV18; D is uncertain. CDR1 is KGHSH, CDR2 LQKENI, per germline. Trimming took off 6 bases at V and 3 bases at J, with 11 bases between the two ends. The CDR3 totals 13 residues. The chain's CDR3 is CASSLGIEETQYF. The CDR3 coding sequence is TGTGCCAGCTCCCTCGGTATTGAAGAGACCCAGTACTTC.

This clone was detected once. The CDR3 DNA reads TGTGCCAGCAGCCGAGAGAGGGCCGGTGGCTACACCTTC. This sequence encodes CASSRERAGGYTF. The chain combines TRBV25-1 with TRBJ1-2; D ambiguous. Germline loops: CDR1 MGHDK, CDR2 SYGVNS. V was shortened by 6 bases and J by 7 bases, with 15 bases between the two germline ends. This CDR3 is 13 amino acids long.

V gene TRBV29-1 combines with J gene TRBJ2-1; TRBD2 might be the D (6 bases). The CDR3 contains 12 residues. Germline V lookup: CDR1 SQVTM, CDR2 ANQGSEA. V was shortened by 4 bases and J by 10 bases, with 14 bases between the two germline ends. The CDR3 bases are TGCAGCGTTGCCGTAGCGGAAAGCGAGCAGTTCTTC. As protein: CSVAVAESEQFF.

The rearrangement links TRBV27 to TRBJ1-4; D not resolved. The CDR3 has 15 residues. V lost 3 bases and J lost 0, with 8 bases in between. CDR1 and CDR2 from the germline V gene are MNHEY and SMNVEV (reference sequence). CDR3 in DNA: TGTGCCAGCAGTTTTCTACTTTCAACTAATGAAAAACTGTTTTTT. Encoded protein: CASSFLLSTNEKLFF.

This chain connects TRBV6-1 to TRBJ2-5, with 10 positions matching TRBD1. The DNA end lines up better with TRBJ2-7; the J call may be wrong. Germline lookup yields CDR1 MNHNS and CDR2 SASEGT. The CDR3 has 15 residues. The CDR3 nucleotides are TGTGCCAGCAGTACCGGACAGGGGGGCTACTACGAGCAGTACTTC. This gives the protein CASSTGQGGYYEQYF.

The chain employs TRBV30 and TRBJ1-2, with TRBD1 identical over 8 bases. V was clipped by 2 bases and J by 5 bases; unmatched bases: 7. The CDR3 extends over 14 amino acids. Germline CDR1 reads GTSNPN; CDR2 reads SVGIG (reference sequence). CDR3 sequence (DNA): TGTGCCTGGAGTCCGGGCAGGGGGCTGTATGGCTACACCTTC. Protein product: CAWSPGRGLYGYTF.

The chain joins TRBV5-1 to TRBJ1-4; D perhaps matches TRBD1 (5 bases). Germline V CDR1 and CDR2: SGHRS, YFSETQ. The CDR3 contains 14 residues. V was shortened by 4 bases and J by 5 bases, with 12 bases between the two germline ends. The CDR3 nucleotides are TGCGCCAGCAGCCCGCGGGGGGAGAATGAAAAACTGTTTTTT. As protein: CASSPRGENEKLFF.

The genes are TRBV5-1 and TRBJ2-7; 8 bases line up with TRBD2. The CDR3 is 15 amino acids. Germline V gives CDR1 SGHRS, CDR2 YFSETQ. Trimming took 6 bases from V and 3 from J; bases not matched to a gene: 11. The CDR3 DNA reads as TGCGCCAGCAAATCTGAAGCGGGAGCCGACTACGAGCAGTACTTC. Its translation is CASKSEAGADYEQYF.

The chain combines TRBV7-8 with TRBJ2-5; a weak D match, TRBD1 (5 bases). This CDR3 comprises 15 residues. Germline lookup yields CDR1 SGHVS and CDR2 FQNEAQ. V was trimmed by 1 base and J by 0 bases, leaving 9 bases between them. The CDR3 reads CASSLGGSHQETQYF. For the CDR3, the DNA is TGTGCCAGCAGCTTAGGGGGCAGCCACCAAGAGACCCAGTACTTC.

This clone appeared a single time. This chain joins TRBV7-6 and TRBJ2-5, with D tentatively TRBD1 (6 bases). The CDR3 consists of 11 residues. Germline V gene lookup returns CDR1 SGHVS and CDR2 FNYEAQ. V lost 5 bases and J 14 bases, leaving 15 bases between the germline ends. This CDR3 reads CASSLGQGIYF. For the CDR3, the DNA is TGTGCCAGCAGCCTAGGGCAGGGGATTTACTTC.

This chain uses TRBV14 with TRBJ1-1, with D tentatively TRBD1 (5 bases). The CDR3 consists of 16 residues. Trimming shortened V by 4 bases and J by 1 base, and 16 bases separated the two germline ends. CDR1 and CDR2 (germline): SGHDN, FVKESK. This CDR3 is CASSPIGGRGNTEAFF. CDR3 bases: TGTGCCAGCAGCCCCATAGGTGGGAGGGGGAACACTGAAGCTTTCTTT.

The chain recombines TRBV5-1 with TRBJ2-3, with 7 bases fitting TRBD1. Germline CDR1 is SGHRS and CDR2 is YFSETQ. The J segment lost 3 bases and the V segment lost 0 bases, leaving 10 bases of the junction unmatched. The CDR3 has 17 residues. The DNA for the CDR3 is TGCGCCAGCAGCTTGGGAGGGGCGACAGGGTTGACAGATACGCAGTATTTT. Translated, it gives CASSLGGATGLTDTQYF.

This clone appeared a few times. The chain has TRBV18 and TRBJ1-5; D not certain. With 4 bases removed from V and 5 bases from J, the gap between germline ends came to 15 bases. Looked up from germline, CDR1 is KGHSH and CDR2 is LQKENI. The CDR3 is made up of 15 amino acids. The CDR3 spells CASSLEVAGYQPQHF. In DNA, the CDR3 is TGTGCCAGCTCACTTGAGGTGGCGGGATATCAGCCCCAGCATTTT.

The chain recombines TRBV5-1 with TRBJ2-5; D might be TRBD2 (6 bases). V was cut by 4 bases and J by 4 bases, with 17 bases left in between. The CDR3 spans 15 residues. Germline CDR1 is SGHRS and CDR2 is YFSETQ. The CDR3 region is CASSRAGDSGETQYF. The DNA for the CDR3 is TGCGCCAGCAGCAGGGCCGGGGACTCGGGAGAGACCCAGTACTTC.

This chain's CDR3 is CASSPQQGWNQPQHF. DNA for the CDR3: TGTGCCAGTAGTCCTCAACAGGGTTGGAATCAGCCCCAGCATTTT. The rearrangement joins TRBV19 to TRBJ1-5; perhaps TRBD1 as D (6 bases). CDR3 length: 15 residues. Per the germline V gene, CDR1 is LNHDA and CDR2 is SQIVND (reference sequence). V was pared by 5 bases and J by 4 bases, with 15 bases between. The full variable domain, rest sourced from reference TRBV19 and TRBJ1-5, is DGGITQSPKYLFRKEGQNVTLSCEQNLNHDAMYWYRQDPGQGLRLIYYSQIVNDFQKGDIAEGYSVSREKKESFPLTVTSAQKNPTAFYLCASSPQQGWNQPQHFGDGTRLSIL.

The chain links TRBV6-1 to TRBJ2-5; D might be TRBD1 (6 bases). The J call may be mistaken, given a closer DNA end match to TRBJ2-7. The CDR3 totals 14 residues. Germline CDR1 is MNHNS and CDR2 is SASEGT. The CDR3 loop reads CASSETGWSYEQYF. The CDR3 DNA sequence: TGTGCCAGCAGTGAGACAGGTTGGTCCTACGAGCAGTACTTC.

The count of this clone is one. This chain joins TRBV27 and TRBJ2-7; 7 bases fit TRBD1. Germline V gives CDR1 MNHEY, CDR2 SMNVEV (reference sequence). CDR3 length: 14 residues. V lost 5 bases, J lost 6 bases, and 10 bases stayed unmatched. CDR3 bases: TGTGCCAGCAGTGACAGGGTCCGAACTGGCGAGCAGTACTTC. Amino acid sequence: CASSDRVRTGEQYF.

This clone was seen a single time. CDR3 nucleotides: TGTGCCTGGAGCCCCCTCTCCATAGCGGGCACAGATACGCAGTATTTT. It is translated as CAWSPLSIAGTDTQYF. The chain recombines TRBV30 with TRBJ2-3, with D possibly TRBD2 on 6 matching bases. The CDR3 extends over 16 amino acids. Germline V gives CDR1 GTSNPN, CDR2 SVGIG (reference sequence). Trimming stripped 3 bases from V and 1 base from J, with 17 bases between. Full variable domain (missing parts from reference TRBV30 and TRBJ2-3): SQTIHQWPATLVQPVGSPLSLECTVEGTSNPNLYWYRQAAGRGLQLLFYSVGIGQISSEVPQNLSASRPQDRQFILSSKKLLLSDSGFYLCAWSPLSIAGTDTQYFGPGTRLTVL.

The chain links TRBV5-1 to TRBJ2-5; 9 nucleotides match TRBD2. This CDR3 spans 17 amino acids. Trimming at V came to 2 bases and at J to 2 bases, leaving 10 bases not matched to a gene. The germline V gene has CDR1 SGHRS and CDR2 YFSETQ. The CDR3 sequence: CASSFGIAGAKQETQYF. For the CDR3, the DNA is TGCGCCAGCAGCTTTGGGATAGCGGGAGCCAAACAAGAGACCCAGTACTTC.